A single sample gave rise to the 10 T cell receptor beta chains below, sequenced in a study of blood T cell repertoires in COVID-19. Clones were read by immunoSEQ multiplex PCR, and TCRdb kept only the in-frame ones, dropping some. The sample consists of 65,000 to 85,000 clones, around 90% of them appearing once. The sample taken for sequencing was peripheral blood. These receptors originate from a human donor in a cohort sampled during active COVID-19.

The chain links TRBV9 to TRBJ1-2, with D possibly TRBD1 on 6 matching bases. CDR1 and CDR2 from the germline V gene are SGDLS and YYNGEE. The CDR3 sequence is 14 residues long. V lost 3 bases to trimming and J lost 4 bases, with 13 bases between them. The CDR3 bases are TGTGCCAGCAGCGCCCAGGGGAGCGGCTATGGCTACACCTTC. This encodes CASSAQGSGYGYTF.

V is TRBV29-1 and J is TRBJ1-1, with 7 bases lining up with TRBD1. Germline V CDR1 and CDR2: SQVTM, ANQGSEA. The CDR3 runs 15 residues. The junction had 12 bases not matched to a gene; V was cut back by 3 bases and J by 5 bases. This CDR3 reads CSVEPGTVIGTEAFF. CDR3 sequence (DNA): TGCAGCGTTGAGCCCGGGACAGTAATAGGTACTGAAGCTTTCTTT. Full variable domain (remainder filled in from reference TRBV29-1 and TRBJ1-1): SAVISQKPSRDICQRGTSLTIQCQVDSQVTMMFWYRQQPGQSLTLIATANQGSEATYESGFVIDKFPISRPNLTFSTLTVSNMSPEDSSIYLCSVEPGTVIGTEAFFGQGTRLTVV.

In DNA, the CDR3 is TGTGCCAGCAGCTTGCCTAACTCTGGACAGGGTGTCGAGACCCAGTACTTC. Translation gives CASSLPNSGQGVETQYF. The chain has TRBV7-8 and TRBJ2-5; TRBD1 matches at 8 bases. V gave up 3 bases and J gave up 5 bases; unmatched junction bases: 14. There are 17 residues in the CDR3. Germline loops: CDR1 SGHVS, CDR2 FQNEAQ.

The chain links TRBV5-1 to TRBJ2-7; possibly TRBD1 for D (7 bases). Trimming left V 3 bases short and J 3 bases short, with 13 bases between. Germline-derived CDR1 and CDR2 are SGHRS and YFSETQ. The CDR3 length is 14 residues. The CDR3 sequence is CASSWGDRFYEQYF. CDR3 nucleotides: TGCGCCAGCAGCTGGGGGGACAGATTCTACGAGCAGTACTTC. The whole variable domain, filled in from reference TRBV5-1 and TRBJ2-7, reads KAGVTQTPRYLIKTRGQQVTLSCSPISGHRSVSWYQQTPGQGLQFLFEYFSETQRNKGNFPGRFSGRQFSNSRSEMNVSTLELGDSALYLCASSWGDRFYEQYFGPGTRLTVT.

The CDR3 region is CASREGRTFNSPLHF. Here the CDR3 DNA reads TGTGCCAGCAGGGAGGGGAGGACGTTTAATTCACCCCTCCACTTT. This chain uses TRBV2 with TRBJ1-6; perhaps TRBD1 as D (5 bases). Germline V gene lookup returns CDR1 SNHLY and CDR2 FYNNEI. V shed 6 bases and J shed 6 bases, with 15 bases lying between them. CDR3 length equals 15 residues.

This rearrangement joins TRBV19 to TRBJ1-1; 7 bases fit TRBD1. There are 13 residues in the CDR3. Germline CDR1 and CDR2: LNHDA and SQIVND (reference sequence). V dropped 4 bases and J dropped 5; count of bases not matched to a gene: 4. This chain's CDR3 is CASSTTGRTEAFF. In DNA, the CDR3 is TGTGCCAGTAGTACGACAGGGAGGACTGAAGCTTTCTTT.

The chain combines TRBV10-3 with TRBJ2-7; possible D gene TRBD2, 7 bases. The CDR3 extends over 17 amino acids. Trimming removed 2 bases from V and 0 bases from J, with 17 bases in between. Germline CDR1 and CDR2: ENHRY and SYGVKD. The CDR3 sequence is CAISEPAGGGHSYEQYF. In DNA, the CDR3 is TGTGCCATCAGTGAGCCGGCTGGGGGGGGGCACTCCTACGAGCAGTACTTC.

The chain employs TRBV27 and TRBJ2-1, with TRBD2 matching 7 bases. The CDR3 runs to 15 residues. After removal of 2 bases from V and 1 base from J, the junction contained 2 bases not matched to a gene. Looked up from germline, CDR1 is MNHEY and CDR2 is SMNVEV (reference sequence). CDR3 sequence (DNA): TGTGCCAGCAGTTTAAGAGCGGGGTCCTACAATGAGCAGTTCTTC. It codes for CASSLRAGSYNEQFF.

The chain employs TRBV2 and TRBJ2-5, with D perhaps TRBD1 (6 bases). V was clipped by 7 bases and J by 1 base, with 13 bases between them. This CDR3 has 14 amino acids. From germline, CDR1 is SNHLY and CDR2 FYNNEI. CDR3 amino acids: CASIGQYSQETQYF. In nucleotides, the CDR3 is TGTGCCAGCATAGGACAGTACTCCCAAGAGACCCAGTACTTC. Combining the CDR3 with reference TRBV2 and TRBJ2-5 gives the whole variable domain EPEVTQTPSHQVTQMGQEVILRCVPISNHLYFYWYRQILGQKVEFLVSFYNNEISEKSEIFDDQFSVERPDGSNFTLKIRSTKLEDSAMYFCASIGQYSQETQYFGPGTRLLVL.

The chain couples TRBV6-5 to TRBJ1-2; 7 bases map to TRBD1. CDR3 length: 12 amino acids. From germline, CDR1 is MNHEY and CDR2 SVGAGI. V was clipped by 4 bases and J by 8 bases; unmatched bases: 4. CDR3: CASSSTGVGYTF. The DNA for the CDR3 is TGTGCCAGCAGTTCTACAGGGGTGGGCTACACCTTC.